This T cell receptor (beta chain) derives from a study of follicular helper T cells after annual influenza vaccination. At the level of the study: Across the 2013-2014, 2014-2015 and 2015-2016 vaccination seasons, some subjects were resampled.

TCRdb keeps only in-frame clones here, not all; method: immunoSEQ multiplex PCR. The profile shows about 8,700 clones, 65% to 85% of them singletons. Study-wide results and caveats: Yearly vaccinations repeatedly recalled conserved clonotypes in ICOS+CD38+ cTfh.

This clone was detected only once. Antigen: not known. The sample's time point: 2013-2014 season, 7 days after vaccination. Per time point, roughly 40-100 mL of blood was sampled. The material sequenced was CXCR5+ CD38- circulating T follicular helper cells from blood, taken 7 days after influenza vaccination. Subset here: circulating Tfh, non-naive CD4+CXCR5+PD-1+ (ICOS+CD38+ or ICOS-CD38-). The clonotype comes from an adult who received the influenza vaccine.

The CDR3: CSGAYPSTDTQYF. The CDR3 DNA sequence: TGCAGCGGAGCATATCCTAGCACAGATACGCAGTATTTT. The chain couples TRBV29-1 to TRBJ2-3; no clear D. The CDR3 runs 13 residues. V shed 7 bases and J shed 0 bases, with 11 bases lying between them. Germline V gives CDR1 SQVTM, CDR2 ANQGSEA.